This TCR beta chain was captured in a study of CD8+ T cells in alopecia areata (dated by TCRdb to the late 2010s). At the level of the whole study: Treated patients were enrolled in an open-label pilot trial of oral tofacitinib at 5 to 10 mg twice daily for moderate-to-severe alopecia areata. Patients on tofacitinib were biopsied at baseline and after 4 and 24 weeks of treatment, and several of the patients also had a later scalp biopsy. High-throughput TCRbeta sequencing was used to examine T cell clonal expansion in alopecia areata in both the C3H/HeJ mouse model and human patients. TCRbeta CDR3 regions were amplified by immunoSEQ multiplex PCR using 35 Vbeta forward and 13 Jbeta reverse primers. Patients received tofacitinib for 6 to 18 months and were then followed off drug for 6 months to check for delayed response and recurrence. The RNA source kit depended on sample type: the PAXgene miRNA kit for fixed scalp, the miRNeasy kit for PBMCs, and the RNeasy kit for mouse skin. On the human side, TCRbeta sequencing was run on scalp tissue and on sorted CD4+ and CD8+ peripheral blood T cells from healthy controls and from alopecia areata patients with either patchy or totalis/universalis disease. Clonality in the scalp was compared among normal scalp (n=4), patchy alopecia areata scalp (n=8), and alopecia totalis/universalis scalp (n=8). For the treated patients, the SALT score, which quantifies what percentage of scalp surface area is affected, served as the measure of disease severity.

Cut back by 0 bases and 4 bases, the V and J ends lie 3 bases apart. Reading from cysteine to phenylalanine, the CDR3 counts 12 amino acids. Kept here is only the CDR3 DNA, which spans 36 bases and is read in frame from base 1. Taken from the germline V gene, the CDR1 and CDR2 loops are SGHTA and FQGNSA. The treatment or condition label on this specimen signifies: oral pan-JAK inhibitor, 5-10 mg twice daily. From alopecia areata patients, peripheral blood was collected along with lesional scalp punch biopsies. PBMCs were isolated by density centrifugation and stained for CD3, CD4 and CD8, after which CD4+ and CD8+ T cells were sorted on a FACSAria. Beyond this particular receptor, the publication reports: Shared TCR sequences between patients were less evident than in mice, which may be partly attributable to HLA diversity in the patient population. Because the treated cohort was small and included a single nonresponder, larger studies are needed to assess links between baseline CD8+ expansion and response. Compared with normal scalp, lesional scalp, particularly in alopecia totalis/universalis, had higher clonality and more expanded CD8+ clones, which suggests antigenic drive. During tofacitinib treatment, many expanded lesional clones remained in scalp and blood, and this persistence may partly explain relapse after treatment is stopped. Scalp clonality and the number of expanded CD8+ clones among the top 100 scalp clones were significantly decreased by tofacitinib. Resident alphabeta T cells in normal human skin are also sequenced, complicating scalp TCR repertoire analysis, unlike mouse skin dominated by gammadelta T cells.

Library prep was done by the immunoSEQ multiplex PCR assay. To provide template for TCR sequencing, every sample had RNA extracted and reverse transcribed into cDNA. First-strand cDNA was synthesized with SuperScript III using a 2:1 mix of oligo-dT and random hexamers. A synthetic immune receptor repertoire was used to assess amplification bias, and residual bias was removed computationally. For the original study's pipeline: Raw reads were preprocessed to remove errors, and CDR3 was defined according to IMGT conventions as the region from the conserved cysteine to phenylalanine. Clonality was computed as 1 minus the Shannon entropy, with the entropy normalized by log2 of the number of productive unique TCRs. Scalp TCRbeta sequences were cross-referenced with sorted blood CD4 and CD8 repertoires so that the CD4 or CD8 identity of scalp clones could be inferred. TCRdb took this table from immuneACCESS and kept in-frame rearrangements with V and J called. Such tables lack part of the clones; where checked against another copy, unresolved V genes explain under half of the gap, and the rest is unexplained. D and trimming come from the DNA, and the V and J calls and clone size come from that table. The sample data list 200,000 or so clones, and more than 30% of these were observed just once. The top ten hold almost 0.5% of the sample.

This clone was seen only a few times. Its antigen remains undetermined. Base qualities are not recorded, but no much larger clone differs from it by a single base. The sequence is built from TRBV7-2 and TRBJ2-5, with the D segment identity uncertain. The TCR originated in a human donor with alopecia areata. This material consisted of CD4+ T cells sorted from blood, taken at week 34, from a patient treated with tofacitinib. The CDR3 protein is CASSLAGETQYF. The DNA sequence reads TGTGCCAGCAGCTTAGCGGGAGAGACCCAGTACTTC.